This TCR beta chain came from a study of blood T cell repertoires in COVID-19. Whole-study context: COVID-19 samples from acute and convalescent phases originated in the United States, Italy and Spain.

Generated by immunoSEQ multiplex PCR, the TCRdb table keeps only in-frame clones and is missing some. The table records around 89,000 clones, 80% to 90% of them present only once. Germline trimming cut 2 bases from V and 4 bases from J; bases unmatched to any gene: 9. The CDR3 sequence is 18 residues long. Germline CDR1 reads LNHNV; CDR2 reads YYDKDF (reference sequence). The chain couples TRBV15 to TRBJ2-3; TRBD2 matches at 13 bases. The sample taken for sequencing was peripheral blood. The sequence was collected from a man aged 45-60 years with acute or convalescent COVID-19. The DNA for the CDR3 is TGTGCCACCAGCAGAATGGGACTAGCGGGGTCGGGTGCAGATACGCAGTATTTT. It specifies CATSRMGLAGSGADTQYF.